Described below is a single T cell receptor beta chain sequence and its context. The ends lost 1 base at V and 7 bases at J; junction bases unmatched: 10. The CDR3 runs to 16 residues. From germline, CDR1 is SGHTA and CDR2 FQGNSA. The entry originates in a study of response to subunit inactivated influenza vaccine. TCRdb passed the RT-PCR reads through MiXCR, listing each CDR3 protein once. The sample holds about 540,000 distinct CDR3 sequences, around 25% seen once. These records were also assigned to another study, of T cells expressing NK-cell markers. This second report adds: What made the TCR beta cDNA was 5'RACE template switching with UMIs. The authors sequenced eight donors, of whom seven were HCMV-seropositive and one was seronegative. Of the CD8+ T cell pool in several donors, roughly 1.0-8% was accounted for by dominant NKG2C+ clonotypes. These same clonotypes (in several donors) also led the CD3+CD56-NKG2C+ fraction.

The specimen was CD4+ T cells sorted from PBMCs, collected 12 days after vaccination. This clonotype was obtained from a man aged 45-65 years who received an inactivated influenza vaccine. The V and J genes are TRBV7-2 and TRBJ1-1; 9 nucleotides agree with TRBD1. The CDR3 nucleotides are TGTGCCAGCAGCTTAGATGATGGGACAGGGCCCCTTGAAGCTTTCTTT. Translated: CASSLDDGTGPLEAFF. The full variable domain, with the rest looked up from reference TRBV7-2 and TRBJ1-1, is GAGVSQSPSNKVTEKGKDVELRCDPISGHTALYWYRQSLGQGLEFLIYFQGNSAPDKSGLPSDRFSAERTGGSVSTLTIQRTQQEDSAVYLCASSLDDGTGPLEAFFGQGTRLTVV.